One sample yielded the 16 T cell receptor beta chains listed below, sequenced in a study of cytomegalovirus exposure and HLA in healthy donors. A multiplex PCR was run with 60 Vbeta primers and 13 Jbeta primers. Here immunoSEQ multiplex PCR was the method, and the copy in TCRdb shows in-frame clones only, minus some. The sample lists about 54,000 clones; under 90% were seen once. The sequenced sample was PBMCs. The receptors were gathered from a woman aged 18-29 years in good health and CMV-seronegative.

The V call is TRBV15, the J call TRBJ1-1; the D is unclear. From germline, CDR1 is LNHNV and CDR2 YYDKDF (reference sequence). The CDR3 is 14 amino acids. V lost 0 bases, J lost 7 bases, and 12 bases lay in between. As DNA, the CDR3 is TGTGCCACCAGCAGAGAGGGTACAGTCCTTGAAGCTTTCTTT. Translated, it gives CATSREGTVLEAFF.

The chain links TRBV5-1 to TRBJ2-5; D is uncertain. V was shortened by 0 bases and J by 6 bases, with 12 bases between the two germline ends. The CDR3 consists of 14 residues. Germline values: CDR1 SGHRS, CDR2 YFSETQ. CDR3 sequence: CASSLEPQVQTQYF. In nucleotides, the CDR3 is TGCGCCAGCAGCTTGGAGCCTCAGGTTCAGACCCAGTACTTC.

V usage is TRBV9 and J usage is TRBJ2-5; D gene unclear. Germline V gene lookup returns CDR1 SGDLS and CDR2 YYNGEE. The CDR3 covers 17 residues. Trimming took 4 bases from V and 4 from J, leaving 23 bases between them. The CDR3 protein is CASSTHPGLGIGETQYF. The CDR3 DNA reads TGTGCCAGCAGCACCCATCCCGGTCTGGGCATAGGAGAGACCCAGTACTTC.

This chain joins TRBV28 and TRBJ1-2, with D maybe TRBD1 (5 bases). V gave up 4 bases and J gave up 13 bases, with 22 bases separating them. There are 14 residues in the CDR3. CDR1 is MDHEN and CDR2 is SYDVKM in the germline V gene. The CDR3 sequence: CASSYRGHSVPLTF. CDR3 coding DNA: TGTGCCAGCAGTTATAGAGGACATTCTGTTCCTCTCACCTTC.

V usage is TRBV28 and J usage is TRBJ1-5; D is unresolved. The CDR3 extends over 12 amino acids. Germline V gene lookup returns CDR1 MDHEN and CDR2 SYDVKM. Between the trimmed V and J ends, which lost 6 bases and 1 base, there was a span of 4 bases. CDR3: CASRASNQPQHF. In nucleotides, the CDR3 is TGTGCCAGCAGGGCAAGCAATCAGCCCCAGCATTTT.

V usage is TRBV11-1 and J usage is TRBJ2-5; D is unresolved. The CDR3 totals 11 residues. V was shortened by 5 bases and J by 5 bases, with 6 bases between the two germline ends. CDR1 and CDR2 (germline): SGHAT, FQDESV (reference sequence). The CDR3 region is CASSQQETQYF. The CDR3, as DNA: TGTGCCAGCAGCCAACAGGAGACCCAGTACTTC.

The chain recombines TRBV27 with TRBJ2-7; 10 nucleotides agree with TRBD1. From germline, CDR1 is MNHEY and CDR2 SMNVEV (reference sequence). The CDR3 is 15 amino acids. Germline trimming cut 6 bases from V and 3 bases from J; bases unmatched to any gene: 8. As DNA, the CDR3 is TGTGCCAGCAGCACCCAGACAGGGGGCGGCTACGAGCAGTACTTC. Protein product: CASSTQTGGGYEQYF.

The rearrangement joins TRBV4-1 to TRBJ2-5; 7 bases agree with TRBD2. Germline lookup yields CDR1 MGHRA and CDR2 YSYEKL. Trimming took 1 base from V and 5 from J; bases not matched to a gene: 22. The CDR3 has 20 amino acids. The CDR3 here is CASSQAPGRGFGLRAETQYF. DNA for the CDR3: TGCGCCAGCAGCCAAGCCCCGGGGCGGGGGTTCGGTCTGAGGGCTGAGACCCAGTACTTC.

The chain recombines TRBV10-2 with TRBJ2-7, with 8 bases that match TRBD2. Germline CDR1 reads WSHSY; CDR2 reads SAAADI. The CDR3 is 14 amino acids. Unmatched junction bases numbered 6, after V lost 4 bases and J lost 4 bases. As DNA, the CDR3 is TGCGCCAGCAGTGTAGCGGGAAGACCTTACGAGCAGTACTTC. Translated, it gives CASSVAGRPYEQYF.

This clone was seen a few times. V is TRBV5-8 and J is TRBJ1-3; D is undetermined. The CDR3 runs 13 residues. V was clipped by 6 bases and J by 4 bases, with 11 bases between them. Germline CDR1 SGHTS, CDR2 YDEGEE. The CDR3 DNA is TGTGCCAGCATGGTACGGGGAGGAAACACCATATATTTT. This codes for CASMVRGGNTIYF.

V and J are TRBV6-1 and TRBJ1-5; no clear D gene. CDR3 size: 15 residues. CDR1 and CDR2 (germline): MNHNS, SASEGT. Trimming left V 4 bases short and J 2 bases short, with 12 bases between. The CDR3 bases are TGTGCCAGCAGTGTAACCGTTGGAGGCAATCAGCCCCAGCATTTT. Translating gives CASSVTVGGNQPQHF.

The rearrangement links TRBV19 to TRBJ2-5, with 13 bases aligning to TRBD2. CDR1 and CDR2 from the germline V gene are LNHDA and SQIVND (reference sequence). J gave up 5 bases and V 5 bases, and 5 bases lay outside the gene matches. The CDR3 has 15 residues. CDR3 protein: CASSGLAGVGETQYF. CDR3 bases: TGTGCCAGTAGTGGACTAGCGGGAGTTGGTGAGACCCAGTACTTC.

This clone was seen more than once but under ten times. The rearrangement uses TRBV21-1 and TRBJ1-2; the D call of TRBD1 is as the table states it, not checked on the DNA. TRBV21-1 is a pseudogene segment. The CDR3 is made up of 17 amino acids. The CDR3 sequence: CASSKARPGAELYGYTF. The CDR3 region has the DNA TGTGCCAGCAGCAAAGCGAGGCCAGGGGCCGAACTCTATGGCTACACCTTC.

This chain connects TRBV5-1 to TRBJ2-5, with 7 bases lining up with TRBD1. After removal of 3 bases from V and 2 bases from J, the junction contained 1 base not matched to a gene. CDR1 and CDR2 from the germline V gene are SGHRS and YFSETQ. The CDR3 is 13 residues long. CDR3 sequence (DNA): TGCGCCAGCAGCTCGGGACAGCAAGAGACCCAGTACTTC. It translates to CASSSGQQETQYF.

This clone was seen only once. The genes are TRBV27 and TRBJ2-2, with D perhaps TRBD2 (5 bases). The CDR3 loop spans 15 amino acids. Germline-derived CDR1 and CDR2 are MNHEY and SMNVEV (reference sequence). Trimming removed 2 bases at V and 2 bases at J, with 9 bases between. CDR3 protein: CASSLVGVNTGELFF. The CDR3, as DNA: TGTGCCAGCAGTTTAGTGGGAGTTAACACCGGGGAGCTGTTTTTT.

The genes are TRBV5-4 and TRBJ2-1; 7 bases line up with TRBD1. Trimming at V came to 4 bases and at J to 0 bases, leaving 4 bases not matched to a gene. Germline V gene data show CDR1 as SGHNT and CDR2 as YYREEE (reference sequence). The CDR3 runs to 15 residues. CDR3 residues: CASSPGTDSYNEQFF. The CDR3 DNA follows: TGTGCCAGCAGCCCCGGGACAGACTCCTACAATGAGCAGTTCTTC.